The 14 T cell receptor beta chains reported below all come from one sample, sequenced in a study of cytomegalovirus exposure and HLA in healthy donors. 13 Jbeta primers and 60 Vbeta primers were used for the PCR. Generated by immunoSEQ multiplex PCR, the TCRdb table keeps only in-frame clones and is missing some. The table shows roughly 170,000 clones, with less than 90% occurring only once. The source material was PBMCs. All receptors derive from a man aged 45 to 65 in good health and CMV-seronegative.

This chain connects TRBV2 to TRBJ2-7; 10 nucleotides line up with TRBD2. The CDR3 is 18 amino acids. Germline CDR1 reads SNHLY; CDR2 reads FYNNEI. V lost 8 bases and J lost 0; bases outside the gene matches: 16. The CDR3 sequence: CASGRIRTSGPSSYEQYF. The CDR3 DNA reads as TGTGCCAGCGGACGCATAAGGACTAGCGGACCAAGCTCCTACGAGCAGTACTTC.

The chain joins TRBV5-5 to TRBJ1-2; D possibly corresponds to TRBD1 (5 bases). Germline V gene data show CDR1 as SGHKS and CDR2 as YYEKEE (reference sequence). The V and J ends lost 4 bases and 3 bases respectively, with 10 bases between them. CDR3 size: 13 residues. CDR3 sequence: CASSAGRDYGYTF. CDR3 nucleotide sequence: TGTGCCAGCAGCGCAGGGAGGGACTATGGCTACACCTTC.

This clone occurred once. This chain links TRBV5-1 with TRBJ1-1; TRBD1 matches at 10 bases. Germline assignment: CDR1 SGHRS and CDR2 YFSETQ. The CDR3 sequence is 13 residues long. J gave up 10 bases and V 2 bases, and 5 bases lay outside the gene matches. DNA of the CDR3: TGCGCCAGCAGCTTTGAGGGGGACAGGGGAGCTTTCTTT. As protein: CASSFEGDRGAFF.

The gene calls are TRBV7-2 and TRBJ2-7; 7 nucleotides agree with TRBD2. The CDR3 sequence is 16 residues long. V gave up 4 bases and J gave up 3 bases; unmatched junction bases: 12. Germline CDR1 is SGHTA and CDR2 is FQGNSA. The CDR3 DNA sequence: TGTGCCAGCAGCTCCGGGGCGGCAGGGAGGGTCTACGAGCAGTACTTC. Protein sequence: CASSSGAAGRVYEQYF.

The gene calls are TRBV4-2 and TRBJ1-5; tentatively, D is TRBD1 (6 bases). CDR1 and CDR2 (germline): LGHNA, YNFKEQ. This CDR3 is 15 amino acids long. With 0 bases removed from V and 1 base from J, the gap between germline ends came to 7 bases. The CDR3, as DNA: TGTGCCAGCAGCCAAGATCAGGGGAGCAATCAGCCCCAGCATTTT. Translation: CASSQDQGSNQPQHF.

The rearrangement joins TRBV15 to TRBJ2-5, with TRBD2 as a possible D gene (6 bases). The ends were cut back, 1 base at V and 5 bases at J, with 11 bases in the middle. The germline V gene encodes CDR1 LNHNV and CDR2 YYDKDF (reference sequence). The CDR3 runs to 14 residues. The CDR3 spells CATSRGGLTETQYF. The CDR3 DNA reads TGTGCCACCAGCAGAGGCGGACTAACGGAGACCCAGTACTTC.

The V call is TRBV19, the J call TRBJ2-2, with 7 bases identical to TRBD2. The CDR3 loop spans 15 amino acids. Germline trimming cut 9 bases from V and 3 bases from J; bases unmatched to any gene: 10. Germline values: CDR1 LNHDA, CDR2 SQIVND (reference sequence). CDR3 in DNA: TGTGCCAGCGCCGAAGCGGGAATTGACACCGGGGAGCTGTTTTTT. This translates into CASAEAGIDTGELFF.

This chain links TRBV19 with TRBJ2-2; D might be TRBD1 (5 bases). From germline, CDR1 is LNHDA and CDR2 SQIVND (reference sequence). V lost 8 bases, J lost 1 base, and 11 bases lay in between. This CDR3 is built from 14 residues. CDR3 sequence: CASRQTGNTGELFF. The CDR3 bases are TGTGCCAGTCGACAGACGGGGAACACCGGGGAGCTGTTTTTT. The variable domain in full, with the rest retrieved from reference TRBV19 and TRBJ2-2, is DGGITQSPKYLFRKEGQNVTLSCEQNLNHDAMYWYRQDPGQGLRLIYYSQIVNDFQKGDIAEGYSVSREKKESFPLTVTSAQKNPTAFYLCASRQTGNTGELFFGEGSRLTVL.

The rearrangement links TRBV7-8 to TRBJ2-7, with D tentatively TRBD1 (5 bases). Per the germline V gene, CDR1 is SGHVS and CDR2 is FQNEAQ. V dropped 5 bases and J dropped 5 bases, with 22 bases sitting between them. The CDR3 has 16 amino acids. The CDR3 loop reads CASSATRTRGRDEQYF. The CDR3, as DNA: TGTGCCAGCAGCGCAACGCGGACAAGGGGCCGCGACGAGCAGTACTTC. The variable domain in full, completed from reference TRBV7-8 and TRBJ2-7, reads GAGVSQSPRYKVAKRGQDVALRCDPISGHVSLFWYQQALGQGPEFLTYFQNEAQLDKSGLPSDRFFAERPEGSVSTLKIQRTQQEDSAVYLCASSATRTRGRDEQYFGPGTRLTVT.

A single count supports this clone. CDR3 residues: CASSWGDRSTEAFF. The CDR3 nucleotides are TGTGCCAGCAGCTGGGGGGACAGGAGCACTGAAGCTTTCTTT. This chain connects TRBV7-9 to TRBJ1-1; the match to TRBD1 covers 8 bases. The length of the CDR3 is 14 residues. The V gene end was trimmed by 4 bases and the J gene end by 4 bases; junction bases not matched to a gene: 5. Germline loops: CDR1 SEHNR, CDR2 FQNEAQ (reference sequence).

The chain uses TRBV19 and TRBJ1-1; 7 bases line up with TRBD1. Germline V gene data show CDR1 as LNHDA and CDR2 as SQIVND (reference sequence). The CDR3 covers 15 residues. V was pared by 3 bases and J by 0 bases, with 4 bases of the junction left unmatched. The CDR3 reads CASSMGTEMNTEAFF. DNA of the CDR3: TGTGCCAGTAGTATGGGGACAGAGATGAACACTGAAGCTTTCTTT.

This clone was seen a handful of times. The chain recombines TRBV19 with TRBJ1-4, with D perhaps matching TRBD1 (5 bases). This CDR3 is built from 17 residues. Germline V CDR1 and CDR2: LNHDA, SQIVND (reference sequence). V was pared by 7 bases and J by 7 bases, with 25 bases between. As DNA, the CDR3 is TGTGCCAGTACCTACGGACTCCGGGGACGGGAGGCTGAAAAACTGTTTTTT. Amino acids: CASTYGLRGREAEKLFF.

V gene TRBV4-2 combines with J gene TRBJ2-1; TRBD1 agrees at 7 bases. Unmatched junction bases numbered 1, after V lost 0 bases and J lost 5 bases. The germline CDR1 and CDR2 sequences are LGHNA and YNFKEQ. The CDR3 extends over 14 amino acids. This CDR3 reads CASSQDGTDNEQFF. CDR3 sequence (DNA): TGTGCCAGCAGCCAAGATGGGACAGACAATGAGCAGTTCTTC.

This clone was observed once. This chain links TRBV5-1 with TRBJ2-5; 7 bases fit TRBD2. The germline gives CDR1 SGHRS, CDR2 YFSETQ. Trimming cost V 4 bases and J 5 bases; bases outside gene matches: 5. CDR3 size: 13 residues. The CDR3 is CASSRWGGETQYF. The CDR3 DNA reads as TGCGCCAGCAGCAGGTGGGGAGGGGAGACCCAGTACTTC.